Below are 20 T cell receptor beta chains sequenced from a single sample in a study of response to subunit inactivated influenza vaccine. TCRdb re-called the RT-PCR reads with MiXCR, one entry per CDR3 protein. The sample lists 550,000 to 800,000 distinct CDR3 sequences, approximately 15% occurring once. The source was PBMCs from blood, collected about 14 days before vaccination. Receptors were obtained from a man aged 50 or older who received an inactivated influenza vaccine.

The chain employs TRBV6-5 and TRBJ2-2; 9 positions agree with TRBD2. V lost 0 bases and J lost 6; bases outside the gene matches: 5. Germline CDR1 reads MNHEY; CDR2 reads SVGAGI. This CDR3 is built from 16 residues. The CDR3 here is CASSYSQREEPGELFF. CDR3 nucleotides: TGTGCCAGCAGTTACTCGCAGCGGGAGGAGCCCGGGGAGCTGTTTTTT.

The V gene is TRBV18, the J gene TRBJ2-5; no definite D call. The CDR3 is made up of 15 amino acids. From germline, CDR1 is KGHSH and CDR2 LQKENI. With 3 bases removed from V and 3 bases from J, the gap between germline ends came to 14 bases. CDR3 in DNA: TGTGCCAGCTCACCTACGCCTGGCGGAGAAGAGACCCAGTACTTC. This sequence encodes CASSPTPGGEETQYF.

This clonotype was counted only a few times. The chain couples TRBV7-9 to TRBJ2-5; 10 bases are a match to TRBD1. CDR1 is SEHNR and CDR2 is FQNEAQ in the germline V gene (reference sequence). Trimming took 5 bases from V and 5 from J; bases not matched to a gene: 8. The CDR3 runs 15 residues. The CDR3 is CASSHGQGVWETQYF. CDR3 DNA sequence: TGTGCCAGCAGCCACGGACAGGGGGTTTGGGAGACCCAGTACTTC.

This clonotype turned up a few times. This chain uses TRBV5-1 with TRBJ2-4, with 9 bases aligning to TRBD1. J lost 8 bases, V lost 0 bases, and 6 bases had no gene match. The CDR3 sequence is 15 residues long. From germline, CDR1 is SGHRS and CDR2 YFSETQ. The CDR3 region has the DNA TGCGCCAGCAGCTTGGAGGGGACAGGGAGATACATTCAGTACTTC. As protein: CASSLEGTGRYIQYF.

The rearrangement links TRBV29-1 to TRBJ1-1, with TRBD1 as a possible D gene (5 bases). Germline CDR1 SQVTM, CDR2 ANQGSEA. The germline V and J ends were trimmed by 5 bases and 0 bases, with 10 bases remaining between them. There are 13 residues in the CDR3. CDR3 loop: CSVWGGVNTEAFF. The CDR3 DNA reads TGCAGCGTTTGGGGAGGGGTGAACACTGAAGCTTTCTTT.

This clonotype has more than one count but fewer than ten. The chain links TRBV27 to TRBJ1-5; no clear D. Trimming took 3 bases from V and 5 from J, leaving 5 bases between them. Germline loops: CDR1 MNHEY, CDR2 SMNVEV (reference sequence). This CDR3 comprises 12 residues. CDR3 in amino acids: CASSFVDQPQHF. In DNA form, the CDR3 reads TGTGCCAGCAGTTTTGTAGATCAGCCCCAGCATTTT.

This clonotype has a handful of counts. This chain joins TRBV6-1 and TRBJ1-2; TRBD1 is a possible D gene (5 bases). Germline V CDR1 and CDR2: MNHNS, SASEGT. V dropped 4 bases and J dropped 4 bases, with 10 bases sitting between them. The CDR3 is 13 residues long. CDR3 in amino acids: CASSGGDLYGYTF. The CDR3 coding sequence is TGTGCCAGCAGTGGGGGGGACCTCTATGGCTACACCTTC.

The chain recombines TRBV7-2 with TRBJ2-1, with a possible D match to TRBD1 (6 bases). The CDR3 covers 17 residues. V was clipped by 2 bases and J by 4 bases, with 18 bases between them. CDR1 is SGHTA and CDR2 is FQGNSA in the germline V gene. The CDR3 region is CASSLSGTPRYYNEQFF. Here the CDR3 DNA reads TGTGCCAGCAGCTTATCGGGGACACCACGATATTACAATGAGCAGTTCTTC.

This clonotype was recorded a few times. The V gene is TRBV11-2, the J gene TRBJ2-1, with D tentatively TRBD1 or TRBD2 (6 bases each). V gave up 1 base and J gave up 7 bases, with 14 bases separating them. Germline loops: CDR1 SGHAT, CDR2 FQNNGV. The CDR3 covers 15 residues. The CDR3 bases are TGTGCCAGCAGCTTAGTGGGGGGCGATAATAATGAGCAGTTCTTC. Translated, it gives CASSLVGGDNNEQFF. The whole variable domain, filled in from reference TRBV11-2 and TRBJ2-1, reads EAGVAQSPRYKIIEKRQSVAFWCNPISGHATLYWYQQILGQGPKLLIQFQNNGVVDDSQLPKDRFSAERLKGVDSTLKIQPAKLEDSAVYLCASSLVGGDNNEQFFGPGTRLTVL.

This clonotype was picked up a small number of times. The junction departs from germline at one end; a sequencing error may be responsible. The chain employs TRBV5-4 and TRBJ1-6; D unclear. There are 13 residues in the CDR3. Germline V gene lookup returns CDR1 SGHNT and CDR2 YYREEE (reference sequence). This chain's CDR3 is CASNLFAGEPLHF. As DNA, the CDR3 is TGTGCCAGCAACTTGTTTGCGGGAGAACCCCTCCACTTT.

This clonotype was detected a few times. The chain links TRBV20-1 to TRBJ2-7; a possible D gene is TRBD1 (6 bases). V lost 4 bases, J lost 5 bases, and 12 bases lay in between. Germline-derived CDR1 and CDR2 are DFQATT and SNEGSKA (reference sequence). The CDR3 spans 12 residues. CDR3 nucleotides: TGCAGTGCTACACAGGGATACGACGAGCAGTACTTC. Encoded protein: CSATQGYDEQYF.

The genes are TRBV14 and TRBJ2-5; D gene unclear. V was cut by 1 base and J by 7 bases, with 10 bases left in between. This CDR3 has 13 amino acids. Germline V gene lookup returns CDR1 SGHDN and CDR2 FVKESK. The CDR3 here is CASSQGHKGTQYF. CDR3 nucleotide sequence: TGTGCCAGCAGCCAAGGTCACAAAGGGACCCAGTACTTC. The variable domain in full, with the rest retrieved from reference TRBV14 and TRBJ2-5, is EAGVTQFPSHSVIEKGQTVTLRCDPISGHDNLYWYRRVMGKEIKFLLHFVKESKQDESGMPNNRFLAERTGGTYSTLKVQPAELEDSGVYFCASSQGHKGTQYFGPGTRLLVL.

This chain joins TRBV7-2 and TRBJ1-2; D possibly corresponds to TRBD1 (6 bases). Germline V gene sequence: CDR1 SGHTA, CDR2 FQGNSA. V lost 1 base and J 8 bases, leaving 14 bases between the germline ends. The CDR3 is made up of 14 amino acids. CDR3 DNA: TGTGCCAGCAGCTTAGGAGGCAGGGGTGGCGGCTACACCTTC. Encoded protein: CASSLGGRGGGYTF.

Points on this clonotype: The junction does not match germline at one end; this may be a read error. The gene calls are TRBV6-2 or TRBV6-3 and TRBJ2-3, with 7 nucleotides matching TRBD2. Germline V lookup: CDR1 MNHEY, CDR2 SVGEGT. The CDR3 length is 13 residues. The CDR3 loop reads CASQGDSGTTRVF. CDR3 DNA sequence: TGTGCCAGCCAGGGCGATTCCGGGACTACACGCGTTTTT.

The chain employs TRBV4-1 and TRBJ2-2; 9 bases map to TRBD2. Germline V CDR1 and CDR2: MGHRA, YSYEKL. The junction had 7 bases not matched to a gene; V was cut back by 4 bases and J by 1 base. This CDR3 contains 17 residues. The CDR3, as DNA: TGCGCCAGCAGCCTTTTATTAGCGGGAGTGAACACCGGGGAGCTGTTTTTT. It yields the protein CASSLLLAGVNTGELFF.

The rearrangement joins TRBV20-1 to TRBJ1-6, with no clear D. CDR1 and CDR2 from the germline V gene are DFQATT and SNEGSKA (reference sequence). CDR3 length: 14 residues. The V and J ends lost 3 bases and 0 bases respectively, with 6 bases between them. CDR3 protein: CSASVDSYNSPLHF. CDR3 coding DNA: TGCAGTGCTAGTGTCGACTCCTATAATTCACCCCTCCACTTT.

Only a few counts were recorded for this clonotype. V is TRBV9 and J is TRBJ2-1; the match to TRBD2 covers 13 bases. The CDR3 contains 16 residues. Germline V lookup: CDR1 SGDLS, CDR2 YYNGEE. Trimming cost V 1 base and J 7 bases; bases outside gene matches: 5. The CDR3 loop reads CASSVRTSGRVNEQFF. DNA of the CDR3: TGTGCCAGCAGCGTACGGACTAGCGGGAGAGTAAATGAGCAGTTCTTC.

The chain joins TRBV5-4 to TRBJ2-7; TRBD2 is a possible D gene (5 bases). CDR3 length: 15 amino acids. Trimming took off 0 bases at V and 2 bases at J, with 12 bases between the two ends. Germline V gives CDR1 SGHNT, CDR2 YYREEE (reference sequence). Written as DNA, the CDR3 is TGTGCCAGCAGCTTGGGAGGGAGAGGGCCCTACGAGCAGTACTTC. Translation: CASSLGGRGPYEQYF.

This clonotype was recorded a few times. A read error may account for a junction end that differs from germline. V is TRBV12-3 or TRBV12-4 and J is TRBJ2-5; 9 bases align to TRBD1. This CDR3 spans 18 amino acids. The chain's CDR3 is CARSWGTGWSGPQETQYF. In nucleotides, the CDR3 is TGTGCCCGCAGTTGGGGGACAGGGTGGTCGGGACCCCAAGAGACCCAGTACTTC.

CDR3 DNA: TGTGCCAGCAGGCAAGGACGTTGGGAGACCCAGTACTTC. This translates into CASRQGRWETQYF. This chain links TRBV12-3 or TRBV12-4 with TRBJ2-5; D gene ambiguous. The CDR3 has 13 residues. V lost 6 bases, J lost 5 bases, and 13 bases lay in between.